Following are 9 T cell receptor beta chains from one sample sequenced in a study of blood T cell repertoires in COVID-19. Profiling relied on immunoSEQ multiplex PCR, and the TCRdb table lists in-frame clones only, not all of them. The data show 70,000 to 100,000 clones, more than 70% seen once. What was sequenced was peripheral blood. The source of these receptors is a man over 45 with COVID-19, enrolled during active disease.

J is TRBJ2-2 and V is TRBV19; D possibly corresponds to TRBD1 (6 bases). Trimming pared 9 bases from V and 1 base from J, leaving 6 bases between. Germline lookup yields CDR1 LNHDA and CDR2 SQIVND (reference sequence). There are 12 residues in the CDR3. The CDR3 loop is CASRGNTGELFF. Here the CDR3 DNA reads TGTGCCAGCAGGGGGAACACCGGGGAGCTGTTTTTT.

The chain couples TRBV15 to TRBJ2-7; perhaps TRBD1 as D (5 bases). Germline CDR1 and CDR2: LNHNV and YYDKDF (reference sequence). Trimming removed 0 bases at V and 5 bases at J, with 14 bases between. This CDR3 has 15 amino acids. CDR3 amino acids: CATSRDQGWVDEQYF. The CDR3 coding sequence is TGTGCCACCAGCAGAGATCAGGGATGGGTGGACGAGCAGTACTTC.

The gene calls are TRBV7-2 and TRBJ1-2; 8 bases map to TRBD1. The length of the CDR3 is 15 residues. Germline CDR1 is SGHTA and CDR2 is FQGNSA. The V segment lost 1 base and the J segment 6 bases; nucleotides outside the gene matches: 7. In DNA, the CDR3 is TGTGCCAGCAGCTTAGGAGCAGGGGGCAGCAATGGCTACACCTTC. Translated: CASSLGAGGSNGYTF.

The V call is TRBV6-5, the J call TRBJ1-1; D possibly corresponds to TRBD1 (5 bases). CDR3 length equals 14 residues. CDR1 and CDR2 (germline): MNHEY, SVGAGI. The V gene lost 3 bases and the J gene lost 0 bases, with 8 bases spanning the gap. The chain's CDR3 is CASSYGGVNTEAFF. CDR3 sequence (DNA): TGTGCCAGCAGTTATGGAGGGGTGAACACTGAAGCTTTCTTT.

This sequence joins TRBV6-2 or TRBV6-3 and TRBJ2-3; D not resolved. This CDR3 has 13 residues. CDR1 MNHEY and CDR2 SVGEGT come from the germline V gene. Trimming took off 0 bases at V and 4 bases at J, with 5 bases between the two ends. CDR3 sequence reads: CASSYSFADTQYF. For the CDR3, the DNA is TGTGCCAGCAGTTACTCCTTTGCAGATACGCAGTATTTT.

The chain links TRBV19 to TRBJ1-1; a weak D match, TRBD1 (5 bases). The V gene lost 3 bases and the J gene lost 3 bases, with 11 bases spanning the gap. The germline gives CDR1 LNHDA, CDR2 SQIVND (reference sequence). This CDR3 has 14 amino acids. The CDR3 bases are TGTGCCAGTAGTATCCCAGGGCTTGACACTGAAGCTTTCTTT. Residues: CASSIPGLDTEAFF.

The chain recombines TRBV11-1 with TRBJ1-1; no reliable D call. Trimming pared 1 base from V and 3 bases from J, leaving 9 bases between. The CDR3 is 14 amino acids. Looked up from germline, CDR1 is SGHAT and CDR2 is FQDESV (reference sequence). The CDR3 region is CASSLVVGDTEAFF. The CDR3 DNA reads as TGTGCCAGCAGCTTAGTCGTCGGGGACACTGAAGCTTTCTTT.

The chain is built from TRBV19 and TRBJ1-6, with 8 bases identical to TRBD1. V shed 7 bases, J shed 9 bases, and the junction held 11 bases outside the gene matches. The CDR3 runs to 15 residues. From germline, CDR1 is LNHDA and CDR2 SQIVND (reference sequence). The DNA of the CDR3 is TGTGCCAGTACGACCCGGACAGGGTCGAGTTCACCCCTCCACTTT. Its translation is CASTTRTGSSSPLHF. The full variable domain, its missing parts supplied by reference TRBV19 and TRBJ1-6, is DGGITQSPKYLFRKEGQNVTLSCEQNLNHDAMYWYRQDPGQGLRLIYYSQIVNDFQKGDIAEGYSVSREKKESFPLTVTSAQKNPTAFYLCASTTRTGSSSPLHFGNGTRLTVT.

The rearrangement joins TRBV6-2 or TRBV6-3 to TRBJ1-1, with a tentative D call TRBD1 (6 bases). This CDR3 is built from 18 residues. Germline V gives CDR1 MNHEY, CDR2 SVGEGT. V dropped 0 bases and J dropped 1 base, with 18 bases sitting between them. The CDR3 region has the DNA TGTGCCAGCAGTTACTCGGCTTTTCGGGGCAGGGGGAACACTGAAGCTTTCTTT. This translates into CASSYSAFRGRGNTEAFF.